What follows are 32 T cell receptor beta chains derived from one specimen sequenced in a study of T cell clonality in common variable immunodeficiency. Method: immunoSEQ multiplex PCR; TCRdb's copy keeps in-frame clones and lacks some. The sample is made up of 40,000 to 50,000 clones, none counted only once. Sequencing input: peripheral blood mononuclear cells. The receptors were gathered from a person aged 18 to 75 in good health.

This clone was detected many times. Sequencing ends 3 residues short of the CDR3 end; the germline J gene provides the rest. The chain links TRBV12-3 or TRBV12-4 to TRBJ2-3; D may be TRBD2 (7 bases). The CDR3 has 13 amino acids. CDR3 DNA (partial): TGTGCAGGGGGGGATTCCCTCACAGATACG. It is translated as CAGGDSLTDT. The full-length CDR3 reads as CAGGDSLTDTQYF.

This clone was counted ten times or more. The CDR3 goes on 3 residues after the read ends, and that part is filled in from the germline J gene. This sequence joins TRBV2 and TRBJ2-7, with a tentative D call TRBD2 (5 bases). V lost 4 bases, J lost 5 bases, and 15 bases lay in between. The V gene's germline CDR1 is SNHLY and CDR2 FYNNEI. The CDR3 extends over 14 amino acids. The CDR3 bases that were read are TGTGCCAGCAGTGGGCGGACGGGGATCGACGAG. Residues: CASSGRTGIDE. The entire CDR3 reads CASSGRTGIDEQYF.

This clone was counted at least ten times. Read coverage stops 3 residues before the CDR3 terminus; the germline J gene supplies the remainder. The J gene is TRBJ2-4, the V gene TRBV7-2; TRBD2 matches at 10 bases. The CDR3 has 14 residues. V lost 5 bases, J lost 6 bases, and 4 bases stayed unmatched. CDR1 is SGHTA, CDR2 FQGNSA, per germline. CDR3 DNA (partial): TGTGCCAGCAGCAGCGGGGGGGCGGGAAACATT. It translates to CASSSGGAGNI. The whole CDR3 region reads CASSSGGAGNIQYF.

In this sample, this clone turned up many times. Incomplete CDR3 DNA: TGTGCCAGCAGGCGGGGTGGGAGCAATCAGCCC. This codes for CASRRGGSNQP. The whole CDR3 protein reads CASRRGGSNQPQHF. The chain uses TRBV27 and TRBJ1-5; D is unclear. Read data end 3 residues before the CDR3 end; the end is taken from the germline J gene. Germline V lookup: CDR1 MNHEY, CDR2 SMNVEV (reference sequence). This CDR3 region has 14 residues. Trimming shortened V by 6 bases and J by 1 base, and 10 bases separated the two germline ends.

The table lists this clone with many counts. The sequenced fragment ends 3 residues before the CDR3 boundary, so the rest is inferred from the germline J gene. The V call is TRBV4-1, the J call TRBJ2-7, with D maybe TRBD2 (6 bases). This CDR3 is built from 15 residues. CDR1 is MGHRA and CDR2 is YSYEKL in the germline V gene. V was trimmed by 3 bases and J by 2 bases, leaving 14 bases between them. The part of the CDR3 DNA that was read is TGCGCCAGCAGCCAGCGATACGGGGGTACCTACGAG. Its protein product is CASSQRYGGTYE. The full CDR3 sequence reads CASSQRYGGTYEQYF.

The sample holds many counts of this clone. The missing CDR3 end, 3 residues past where the read stops, is filled in from the germline J gene. The rearrangement joins TRBV18 to TRBJ2-7, with 10 positions matching TRBD1. CDR1 and CDR2 (germline): KGHSH, LQKENI. The CDR3 is 16 residues long. With V trimmed by 5 bases and J by 4 bases, 11 bases remained unmatched. Here the CDR3 reads CASSRGPGQGNYEQYF. Incomplete CDR3 DNA: TGTGCCAGCTCAAGGGGCCCGGGACAGGGGAATTACGAG.

The sample holds many counts of this clone. The read ends 3 residues early relative to the CDR3; the germline J gene fills the gap. The chain joins TRBV20-1 to TRBJ1-3, with 7 nucleotides matching TRBD1. Trimming cost V 2 bases and J 2 bases; bases outside gene matches: 6. The CDR3 totals 15 residues. The germline CDR1 and CDR2 sequences are DFQATT and SNEGSKA (reference sequence). The CDR3 bases that were read are TGCAGTGCTAGACCCGGGACAGCGACTGGAAACACC. Residues: CSARPGTATGNT. The complete CDR3 reads CSARPGTATGNTIYF.

Ten or more counts support this clone. From the germline J gene comes the end of the CDR3, since the read stops 3 residues before it. The rearrangement joins TRBV18 to TRBJ1-4; D call uncertain. Germline lookup yields CDR1 KGHSH and CDR2 LQKENI. Trimming cost V 1 base and J 3 bases, with 6 bases left between them. CDR3 length equals 14 residues. CDR3 residues: CASSPLPSNEKLFF. The sequenced CDR3 bases are TGTGCCAGCTCACCACTCCCGTCTAATGAAAAA.

This clone was counted ten times or more. The missing CDR3 end, 3 residues past where the read stops, is filled in from the germline J gene. This chain uses TRBV30 with TRBJ2-5, with D possibly called TRBD1 or TRBD2 (6 bases each). Germline CDR1 is GTSNPN and CDR2 is SVGIG (reference sequence). Trimming cost V 0 bases and J 4 bases, with 18 bases left between them. This CDR3 comprises 16 residues. This CDR3 reads CAWSVLGVGGGETQYF. The CDR3 bases that were read are TGTGCCTGGAGTGTACTGGGTGTAGGGGGAGGAGAGACC.

This clone was seen ten or more times. The read terminates 3 residues ahead of where the CDR3 ends, so the germline J gene completes it. This chain links TRBV2 with TRBJ2-3; no reliable D call. In germline, CDR1 is SNHLY, CDR2 FYNNEI. CDR3 length: 16 amino acids. With 2 bases removed from V and 2 bases from J, the gap between germline ends came to 14 bases. The CDR3 spells CASSEIPQVITDTQYF. The part of the CDR3 DNA that was read is TGTGCCAGCAGTGAAATTCCCCAGGTCATCACAGATACG.

Many counts were recorded for this clone. The read halts 3 residues ahead of the CDR3 end, with the missing end drawn from the germline J gene. The rearrangement links TRBV7-1 to TRBJ2-2; TRBD2 aligns across 16 bases. TRBV7-1 is given ORF status, its function remaining uncertain. The junction had 13 bases not matched to a gene; V was cut back by 3 bases and J by 3 bases. CDR3 length: 21 amino acids. The CDR3 loop is CASSSLPGTSGGAGYTGELFF. The covered CDR3 bases are TGTGCCAGCAGCTCCCTTCCCGGGACTAGCGGGGGGGCCGGGTACACCGGGGAG.

This clone was detected ten times or more. With the read ending 3 residues before the CDR3 end, the germline J gene is used to fill in that end. The chain carries TRBV20-1 and TRBJ2-3, with D unclear. This CDR3 has 14 amino acids. CDR1 DFQATT and CDR2 SNEGSKA come from the germline V gene (reference sequence). CDR3 sequence: CSARALVTQETQYF. CDR3 DNA (partial): TGCAGTGCTAGAGCCCTAGTGACCCAAGAGACG.

This clone has at least ten counts. Coverage ceases 3 residues before the CDR3 finishes, and the germline J gene fills in the end. The chain employs TRBV5-1 and TRBJ2-7; weak D call: TRBD2 (7 bases). V was cut by 0 bases and J by 4 bases, with 11 bases left in between. The CDR3 runs 14 residues. The germline gives CDR1 SGHRS, CDR2 YFSETQ. The CDR3 spells CASSLVGGQYEQYF. CDR3 DNA, as far as it was read: TGCGCCAGCAGCTTGGTGGGGGGGCAGTACGAG.

For this clone: The read comes to an end 3 residues before the CDR3 does, leaving the germline J gene to fill in the end. The chain links TRBV2 to TRBJ2-7; D is unclear. CDR3 length: 16 amino acids. From germline, CDR1 is SNHLY and CDR2 FYNNEI. V was trimmed by 1 base and J by 0 bases, leaving 13 bases between them. CDR3 loop: CASSEEPEPHSYEQYF. The CDR3 bases that were read are TGTGCCAGCAGTGAAGAGCCCGAGCCCCACTCCTACGAG.

This clone showed up just a few times. The CDR3 extends 3 residues past the end of the read, so its final part is completed from the germline J gene. This chain joins TRBV30 and TRBJ1-2; D is possibly TRBD1 (5 bases). The germline gives CDR1 GTSNPN, CDR2 SVGIG (reference sequence). This CDR3 has 12 residues. The covered CDR3 bases are TGTGCCTGGAACAGGTACTCCTACGAC. It yields the protein CAWNRYSYD. The full CDR3 reads CAWNRYSYDYTF.

This clone was seen more than once but under ten times. A much more abundant neighbour one base away suggests this may be a read error. From the germline J gene comes the end of the CDR3, since the read stops 3 residues before it. This chain uses TRBV19 with TRBJ2-3, with 10 bases matching TRBD1. Germline V CDR1 and CDR2: LNHDA, SQIVND (reference sequence). The CDR3 loop spans 15 amino acids. The CDR3 spells CASSLTGGPNQPQYF. The covered CDR3 bases are TGTGCCAGTAGTCTGACAGGGGGCCCCAATCAGCCG.

This clone was observed at least ten times. This chain's CDR3 is CSVGDSATNEKLFF. Incomplete CDR3 DNA: TGCAGCGTTGGGGACAGTGCAACTAATGAAAAG. This chain connects TRBV29-1 to TRBJ2-2; 7 positions match TRBD1. With the read ending 3 residues before the CDR3 end, the germline J gene is used to fill in that end. The CDR3 runs to 14 residues. The germline V gene has CDR1 SQVTM and CDR2 ANQGSEA.

This clone was detected many times. The read ends 3 residues before the CDR3 terminus; that terminus is restored from the germline J gene. The rearrangement links TRBV30 to TRBJ2-3; TRBD2 matches at 7 bases. Germline loops: CDR1 GTSNPN, CDR2 SVGIG (reference sequence). J lost 0 bases, V lost 4 bases, and 7 bases had no gene match. CDR3 length equals 15 residues. The sequenced CDR3 bases are TGTGCCTGGACCCGGGGAGGGAAGAGCACAGATACG. It translates to CAWTRGGKSTDT. The CDR3 in its entirety is CAWTRGGKSTDTQYF.

This clone showed up many times. The CDR3 end falls 3 residues outside the read, so it is completed with the germline J gene. The gene calls are TRBV30 and TRBJ1-1; D ambiguous. This CDR3 is 13 amino acids long. Between the trimmed V and J ends, which lost 4 bases and 1 base, there was a span of 10 bases. The germline V gene encodes CDR1 GTSNPN and CDR2 SVGIG (reference sequence). The covered CDR3 bases are TGTGCCTGGAATAGCCCACCGAACACTGAA. Protein product: CAWNSPPNTE. In full, the CDR3 is CAWNSPPNTEAFF.

At least ten counts were recorded for this clone. Read coverage stops 3 residues before the CDR3 terminus; the germline J gene supplies the remainder. The chain recombines TRBV2 with TRBJ2-3, with D possibly being TRBD1 (6 bases). This CDR3 region has 14 residues. In germline, CDR1 is SNHLY, CDR2 FYNNEI. The V end was cut by 10 bases, the J end by 0 bases, with 14 bases between. CDR3 amino acids: CATRGTPSTDTQYF. The CDR3 DNA, read in part, is TGTGCCACGAGGGGGACCCCTAGCACAGATACG.

This clone was found many times. Read sequence stops 3 residues before the CDR3 end, and the germline J gene provides the missing end. The rearrangement joins TRBV5-4 to TRBJ2-2, with 7 bases fitting TRBD1. V shed 3 bases and J 6 bases; nucleotides not matched to a gene: 5. This CDR3 spans 14 amino acids. Germline V gene data show CDR1 as SGHNT and CDR2 as YYREEE (reference sequence). Partial CDR3 DNA: TGTGCCAGCAGCTCCGGGACAGCCCCCGGGGAG. Translating gives CASSSGTAPGE. The complete CDR3 reads CASSSGTAPGELFF.

This clone has at least ten counts. The read comes to an end 3 residues before the CDR3 does, leaving the germline J gene to fill in the end. V and J are TRBV19 and TRBJ1-4; no definite D call. Trimming stripped 11 bases from V and 7 bases from J, with 23 bases between. This CDR3 has 15 amino acids. The V gene's germline CDR1 is LNHDA and CDR2 SQIVND (reference sequence). Incomplete CDR3 DNA: TGTGCCGCAGGCCCCGGTGTTCAGGCTGGTGAAAAA. This gives the protein CAAGPGVQAGEK. The CDR3, in full, reads CAAGPGVQAGEKLFF.

This clone appeared a few times. Coverage ceases 3 residues before the CDR3 finishes, and the germline J gene fills in the end. This chain connects TRBV6-2 or TRBV6-3 to TRBJ1-2; 7 nucleotides line up with TRBD1. CDR1 MNHEY and CDR2 SVGEGT come from the germline V gene. The CDR3 has 16 residues. Incomplete CDR3 DNA: TGTGCCAGCAGTTACGGACAGGCCACTAGCACAGATACC. Its translation is CASSYGQATSTDT. The entire CDR3 is CASSYGQATSTDTYTF.

This clone was detected many times. The CDR3 extends 3 residues past the end of the read, so its final part is completed from the germline J gene. The chain recombines TRBV4-1 with TRBJ1-2; weak D call: TRBD1 (5 bases). CDR3 size: 15 residues. The V and J ends lost 1 base and 1 base respectively, with 10 bases between them. Germline loops: CDR1 MGHRA, CDR2 YSYEKL. The part of the CDR3 DNA that was read is TGCGCCAGCAGCCAAGGAGACAGAATTAACTATGGC. Translating gives CASSQGDRINYG. The full CDR3 is CASSQGDRINYGYTF.

There are a few counts of this clone. The observed sequence ends 3 residues before the CDR3 terminus, with the missing tail filled in from the germline J gene. The gene calls are TRBV7-9 and TRBJ2-4, with 7 bases matching TRBD1. Germline V gives CDR1 SEHNR, CDR2 FQNEAQ (reference sequence). This CDR3 has 15 amino acids. This chain's CDR3 is CASSLGPDREGGQYF. CDR3 DNA (partial): TGTGCCAGCAGCTTAGGGCCCGACAGGGAAGGTGGT.

This clone was recorded many times. With the read ending 3 residues before the CDR3 end, the germline J gene is used to fill in that end. The chain couples TRBV11-2 to TRBJ1-5; D is ambiguous. The germline V gene has CDR1 SGHAT and CDR2 FQNNGV. The V end lost 0 bases, the J end lost 0 bases, and 6 bases lay between the germline ends. The CDR3 is 15 amino acids. CDR3 DNA (partial): TGTGCCAGCAGCTTAGACTCCGGTAGCAATCAGCCC. Translated: CASSLDSGSNQP. The entire CDR3 sequence reads CASSLDSGSNQPQHF.

This clone was seen many times. The read finishes 3 residues shy of the CDR3 end, and the germline J gene is used to complete it. The V call is TRBV29-1, the J call TRBJ1-3; D gene uncertain. CDR1 and CDR2 from the germline V gene are SQVTM and ANQGSEA. The CDR3 is 14 residues long. Trimming left V 5 bases short and J 0 bases short, with 11 bases between. CDR3 sequence reads: CSVRSGNSGNTIYF. The sequenced CDR3 bases are TGCAGCGTTAGGTCGGGGAACTCTGGAAACACC.

This clone has ten or more counts. The CDR3 is cut off 3 residues early in the read; its end comes from the germline J gene. This specimen includes other DNA sequences encoding the same CDR3. V usage is TRBV5-6 and J usage is TRBJ2-7; 11 nucleotides match TRBD1. The trim removed 3 bases at V and 6 bases at J, leaving 8 bases unmatched. Looked up from germline, CDR1 is SGHDT and CDR2 is YYEEEE. The CDR3 contains 15 residues. This CDR3 reads CASSWGTGGNSEQYF. The sequenced CDR3 bases are TGTGCCAGCAGCTGGGGGACAGGGGGTAATAGCGAG.

About this clone itself: The read terminates 3 residues ahead of where the CDR3 ends, so the germline J gene completes it. Other DNA sequences of this sample code for an identical CDR3. The J gene is TRBJ2-7, the V gene TRBV5-1; 7 positions agree with TRBD1. V lost 1 base to trimming and J lost 5 bases; unmatched junction nucleotides: 6. The length of the CDR3 is 14 residues. Germline V gene sequence: CDR1 SGHRS, CDR2 YFSETQ. The part of the CDR3 DNA that was read is TGCGCCAGCAGCTTGAAGCAAGGGGGCCACGAG. Translation: CASSLKQGGHE. The whole CDR3 region reads CASSLKQGGHEQYF.

This clone was found many times. The read comes to an end 3 residues before the CDR3 does, leaving the germline J gene to fill in the end. The chain links TRBV29-1 to TRBJ1-4; 7 bases match TRBD1. Germline V CDR1 and CDR2: SQVTM, ANQGSEA. The V segment lost 4 bases and the J segment 0 bases; nucleotides outside the gene matches: 2. The CDR3 has 14 residues. The CDR3 loop is CSVGDSATNEKLFF. The DNA read from the CDR3 is TGCAGCGTTGGGGACAGTGCAACTAATGAAAAA.

This clone was recorded many times. The DNA ends 3 residues before the CDR3 does, and the rest of the CDR3 is filled in from the germline J gene. V is TRBV19 and J is TRBJ2-7; TRBD1 aligns across 9 bases. The germline V gene has CDR1 LNHDA and CDR2 SQIVND (reference sequence). The CDR3 is 16 amino acids. V lost 5 bases to trimming and J lost 0 bases; unmatched junction nucleotides: 8. CDR3 DNA (partial): TGTGCCAGTAGTTCAGGACAGGGGTTGAGCTCCTACGAG. Translated, it gives CASSSGQGLSSYE. The entire CDR3 sequence reads CASSSGQGLSSYEQYF.

This clone has at least ten counts. The read is 3 residues too short to cover the CDR3 end, so that end is filled in from the germline J gene. The chain joins TRBV30 to TRBJ1-5, with 9 nucleotides matching TRBD1. With V trimmed by 5 bases and J by 6 bases, 8 bases remained unmatched. CDR1 is GTSNPN and CDR2 is SVGIG in the germline V gene (reference sequence). There are 14 residues in the CDR3. The CDR3 bases that were read are TGTGCCTGGGGCCGGGACAGGGTAACTCAGCCC. Translating gives CAWGRDRVTQP. The entire CDR3 is CAWGRDRVTQPQHF.